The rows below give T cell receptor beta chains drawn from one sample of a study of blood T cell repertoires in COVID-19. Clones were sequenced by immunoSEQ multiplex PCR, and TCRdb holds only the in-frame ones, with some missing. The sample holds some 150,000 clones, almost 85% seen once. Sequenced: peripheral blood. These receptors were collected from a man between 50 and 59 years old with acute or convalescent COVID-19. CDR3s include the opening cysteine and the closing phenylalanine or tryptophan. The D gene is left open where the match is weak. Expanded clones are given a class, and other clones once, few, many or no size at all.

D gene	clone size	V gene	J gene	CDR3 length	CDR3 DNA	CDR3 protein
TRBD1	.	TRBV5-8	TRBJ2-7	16	TGTGCCAGCAGCTCAGCCGGACAGGGGGCGGGTTACGAGCAGTACTTC	CASSSAGQGAGYEQYF
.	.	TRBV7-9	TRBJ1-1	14	TGTGCCAGCAGCTTAGGGGCCCCTTATACTGAAGCTTTCTTT	CASSLGAPYTEAFF
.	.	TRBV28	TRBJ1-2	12	TGTGCCAGCACTATGGCTAACTATGGCTACACCTTC	CASTMANYGYTF
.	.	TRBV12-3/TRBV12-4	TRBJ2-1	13	.	CASILEDYNEQFF
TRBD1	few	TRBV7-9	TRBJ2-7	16	TGTGCCAGCAGCAACGACAGGGCCGTTCAGTTCTACGAGCAGTACTTC	CASSNDRAVQFYEQYF
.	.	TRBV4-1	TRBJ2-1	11	TGCGCCAGCAGCCTGCTAAATGAGCAGTTCTTC	CASSLLNEQFF
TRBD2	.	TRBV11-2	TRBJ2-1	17	TGTGCCAGCAGCTTACTTGGACTAGCGGGGGGAACGAATGAGCAGTTCTTC	CASSLLGLAGGTNEQFF
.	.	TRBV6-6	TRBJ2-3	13	TGTGCCAGCAGTTACACAGGCACAGATACGCAGTATTTT	CASSYTGTDTQYF
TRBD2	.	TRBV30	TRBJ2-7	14	TGTGCCTGGAGTGCTTCGGGCGGGGGCTACGAGCAGTACTTC	CAWSASGGGYEQYF
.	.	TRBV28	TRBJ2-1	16	TGTGCCAGCCTTAAGCTAGGGGCGCCAAGCTACAATGAGCAGTTCTTC	CASLKLGAPSYNEQFF
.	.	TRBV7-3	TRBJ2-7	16	TGTGCCACCCCGGGGGAGCCCCGGGACCGATTCTACGAGCAGTACTTC	CATPGEPRDRFYEQYF
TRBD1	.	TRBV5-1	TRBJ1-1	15	TGCGCCAGCAGCCAACAAGGGGGCCTGAACACTGAAGCTTTCTTT	CASSQQGGLNTEAFF
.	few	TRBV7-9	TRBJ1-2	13	TGTGCCAGCAGCTTAGGGGGGGTTGTCGGCTACACCTTC	CASSLGGVVGYTF
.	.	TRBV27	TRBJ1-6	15	TGTGCCAGCAGCCACAGGGACGGCGATAATTCACCCCTCCACTTT	CASSHRDGDNSPLHF
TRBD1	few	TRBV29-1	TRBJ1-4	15	TGCAGCGTTGAAGTTAACAGGGGGCGGGGAGAAAAACTGTTTTTT	CSVEVNRGRGEKLFF